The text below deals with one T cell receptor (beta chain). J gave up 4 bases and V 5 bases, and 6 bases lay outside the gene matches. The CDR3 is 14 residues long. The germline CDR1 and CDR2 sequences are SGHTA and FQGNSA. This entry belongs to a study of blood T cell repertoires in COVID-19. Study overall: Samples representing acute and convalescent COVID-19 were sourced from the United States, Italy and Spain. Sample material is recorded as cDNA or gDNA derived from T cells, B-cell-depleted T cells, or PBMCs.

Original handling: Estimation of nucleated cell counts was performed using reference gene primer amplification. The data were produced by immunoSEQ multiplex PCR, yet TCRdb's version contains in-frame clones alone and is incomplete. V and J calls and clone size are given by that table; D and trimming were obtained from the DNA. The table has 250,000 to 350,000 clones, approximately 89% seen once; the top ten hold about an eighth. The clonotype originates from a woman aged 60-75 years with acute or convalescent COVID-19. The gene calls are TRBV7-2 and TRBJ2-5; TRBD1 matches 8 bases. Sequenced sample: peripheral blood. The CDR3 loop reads CASSQTGVGETQYF. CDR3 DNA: TGTGCCAGCAGCCAGACAGGGGTAGGAGAGACCCAGTACTTC.